These 28 T cell receptor beta chains came from one sample sequenced in a study of T-cell memory formation after mild COVID-19. TCRdb re-analysed the 5' RACE reads in MiXCR, keeping a single row per CDR3 protein. This sample has 150,000 to 200,000 distinct CDR3 sequences, with about a fifth found just once. Sequencing input: PBMCs or a T cell subset sorted from them (not recorded which). The receptor source for this set is an adult woman who had mild COVID-19 (a few samples of this study predate the infection). Cell type and time point are not known.

The rearrangement links TRBV12-3 or TRBV12-4 to TRBJ1-1; a possible D gene is TRBD1 (5 bases). This CDR3 has 15 amino acids. V was cut by 1 base and J by 4 bases, with 13 bases left in between. Here the CDR3 DNA reads TGTGCCAGCAGTTTAGATCCTGGGGGGGGCACTGAAGCTTTCTTT. Amino acid sequence: CASSLDPGGGTEAFF.

This chain connects TRBV21-1 to TRBJ2-7; TRBD2 reflects the table's D call only, with no check against the DNA. TRBV21-1 is marked as a pseudogene. The CDR3 runs 20 residues. CDR3: CASSKLVAPADCPKIYEQYF. CDR3 sequence (DNA): TGTGCCAGCAGCAAACTAGTAGCTCCGGCGGATTGCCCAAAAATTTACGAGCAGTACTTC.

The chain is built from TRBV4-2 and TRBJ2-7; TRBD1 is a possible D gene (6 bases). Germline V gene lookup returns CDR1 LGHNA and CDR2 YNFKEQ. V was pared by 0 bases and J by 0 bases, with 15 bases between. The CDR3 has 17 residues. The CDR3 bases are TGTGCCAGCAGCCAAGAAGAGACGCCAGGGGACTCCTACGAGCAGTACTTC. This sequence encodes CASSQEETPGDSYEQYF.

This clonotype was picked up a small number of times. This chain links TRBV29-1 with TRBJ2-2; perhaps D is TRBD1 or TRBD2 (5 bases each). The CDR3 extends over 15 amino acids. CDR1 and CDR2 from the germline V gene are SQVTM and ANQGSEA. V was trimmed by 5 bases and J by 5 bases, leaving 18 bases between them. CDR3 loop: CSVNRDAGVTGELFF. The CDR3 DNA follows: TGCAGCGTTAATAGGGACGCAGGAGTAACCGGGGAGCTGTTTTTT.

The chain has TRBV6-6 and TRBJ2-7, with 7 bases fitting TRBD1. Per germline, CDR1 MNHNY and CDR2 SVGAGI (reference sequence). The J segment lost 4 bases and the V segment lost 6 bases, leaving 9 bases of the junction unmatched. The CDR3 has 14 residues. The CDR3 DNA follows: TGTGCCAGCAGGGGACAGTCGACCCCTTACGAGCAGTACTTC. This gives the protein CASRGQSTPYEQYF.

This sequence joins TRBV12-3 or TRBV12-4 and TRBJ2-7; weak D call: TRBD2 (5 bases). V lost 3 bases, J lost 1 base, and 16 bases lay in between. The CDR3 totals 16 residues. CDR3 bases: TGTGCCAGCAGTTTGGAGGCTGGCGGCCTATCCTACGAGCAGTACTTC. This translates into CASSLEAGGLSYEQYF.

V is TRBV4-1 and J is TRBJ1-1, with 10 bases identical to TRBD1. Per germline, CDR1 MGHRA and CDR2 YSYEKL. V gave up 6 bases and J gave up 3 bases; unmatched junction bases: 7. The CDR3 is 15 residues long. CDR3 sequence reads: CASRGQGIGDTEAFF. The DNA of the CDR3 is TGCGCCAGCAGGGGACAGGGGATAGGGGACACTGAAGCTTTCTTT.

This clonotype showed up just a few times. The chain has TRBV11-2 and TRBJ2-1; 9 nucleotides line up with TRBD2. CDR1 is SGHAT and CDR2 is FQNNGV in the germline V gene. The CDR3 runs 15 residues. V lost 6 bases and J lost 5; bases outside the gene matches: 8. The CDR3 coding sequence is TGTGCCAGCAGGTCGATAGCGGGAGTCCACAATGAGCAGTTCTTC. It is translated as CASRSIAGVHNEQFF.

CDR3: CASSQDGGVGLYNEQFF. The CDR3 region has the DNA TGCGCCAGCAGCCAAGATGGCGGGGTAGGGCTTTACAATGAGCAGTTCTTC. This chain joins TRBV4-1 and TRBJ2-1; the D gene is possibly TRBD2 (6 bases). CDR3 size: 17 residues. Trimming cost V 0 bases and J 4 bases, with 16 bases left between them. Germline lookup yields CDR1 MGHRA and CDR2 YSYEKL.

The chain joins TRBV2 to TRBJ2-1, with D uncertain. The CDR3 has 15 amino acids. In germline, CDR1 is SNHLY, CDR2 FYNNEI. V was pared by 6 bases and J by 0 bases, with 12 bases between. This chain's CDR3 is CASRGGRSSYNEQFF. As DNA, the CDR3 is TGTGCCAGCAGGGGCGGCAGGAGCTCCTACAATGAGCAGTTCTTC.

Only a few counts were recorded for this clonotype. The chain carries TRBV7-9 and TRBJ2-5; the D call may be TRBD1 or TRBD2 (6 bases each). CDR3 length: 12 residues. Germline CDR1 SEHNR, CDR2 FQNEAQ (reference sequence). Trimming cost V 5 bases and J 9 bases, with 13 bases left between them. The DNA of the CDR3 is TGTGCCAGCAGCCCCCGAGGGGGGCCCCAGTACTTC. Amino acids: CASSPRGGPQYF.

The CDR3 protein is CASSEAGERSQPQHF. CDR3 DNA: TGTGCCAGCAGCGAGGCAGGGGAGAGGAGTCAGCCCCAGCATTTT. The chain carries TRBV9 and TRBJ1-5; possibly TRBD1 for D (6 bases). Trimming removed 3 bases at V and 6 bases at J, with 16 bases between. The CDR3 loop spans 15 amino acids. CDR1 and CDR2 from the germline V gene are SGDLS and YYNGEE.

The chain couples TRBV7-6 to TRBJ2-7; D might be TRBD1 (5 bases). This CDR3 spans 18 amino acids. The V end was cut by 1 base, the J end by 0 bases, with 19 bases between. Germline V gives CDR1 SGHVS, CDR2 FNYEAQ. The CDR3 sequence is CASSLEPTDTLSSYEQYF. The CDR3 DNA is TGTGCCAGCAGCTTAGAGCCCACGGACACACTTAGCTCCTACGAGCAGTACTTC.

This clonotype was counted between two and nine times. The chain employs TRBV6-6 and TRBJ1-1, with D perhaps TRBD1 (6 bases). The V end was cut by 7 bases, the J end by 5 bases, with 14 bases between. Germline V CDR1 and CDR2: MNHNY, SVGAGI (reference sequence). The CDR3 has 13 residues. The DNA of the CDR3 is TGTGCCAGCATAGCCAGGGGAGGGACTGAAGCTTTCTTT. It yields the protein CASIARGGTEAFF.

The chain has TRBV14 and TRBJ2-2; TRBD2 aligns across 9 bases. This CDR3 comprises 13 residues. In germline, CDR1 is SGHDN, CDR2 FVKESK. Germline trimming cut 4 bases from V and 8 bases from J; bases unmatched to any gene: 2. The CDR3 reads CASSLTSGGELFF. As DNA, the CDR3 is TGTGCCAGCAGCCTGACTAGCGGAGGGGAGCTGTTTTTT.

CDR3 sequence reads: CASSPTQGNYGYTF. The CDR3 DNA sequence: TGTGCCAGCAGTCCGACACAGGGGAACTATGGCTACACCTTC. V usage is TRBV27 and J usage is TRBJ1-2; 7 bases are shared with TRBD1. The length of the CDR3 is 14 residues. Germline CDR1 reads MNHEY; CDR2 reads SMNVEV (reference sequence). J was trimmed by 2 bases and V by 5 bases; bases with no gene match: 5.

The chain uses TRBV2 and TRBJ1-1, with 9 nucleotides matching TRBD1. The CDR3 contains 16 residues. CDR1 is SNHLY, CDR2 FYNNEI, per germline. Germline trimming cut 0 bases from V and 5 bases from J; bases unmatched to any gene: 7. This CDR3 reads CASSEAGQGVWTEAFF. CDR3 DNA: TGTGCCAGCAGTGAAGCGGGACAGGGAGTATGGACTGAAGCTTTCTTT.

This clonotype was observed a few times. The chain is built from TRBV20-1 and TRBJ2-1; 7 nucleotides match TRBD1. Germline V lookup: CDR1 DFQATT, CDR2 SNEGSKA (reference sequence). V trimming: 4 bases; J trimming: 2 bases; junction bases outside the gene matches: 8. This CDR3 has 15 residues. This CDR3 reads CSANPGTATYNEQFF. DNA for the CDR3: TGCAGTGCTAACCCCGGGACAGCGACCTACAATGAGCAGTTCTTC.

The CDR3 loop reads CASSYPGHNTGELFF. In DNA, the CDR3 is TGTGCCAGCAGTTACCCGGGACATAACACCGGGGAGCTGTTTTTT. The chain couples TRBV2 to TRBJ2-2, with D perhaps TRBD1 (6 bases). CDR1 is SNHLY and CDR2 is FYNNEI in the germline V gene. V was shortened by 5 bases and J by 2 bases, with 12 bases between the two germline ends. This CDR3 comprises 15 residues.

The chain combines TRBV9 with TRBJ2-2, with D tentatively TRBD2 (5 bases). V was pared by 4 bases and J by 7 bases, with 14 bases between. CDR1 is SGDLS and CDR2 is YYNGEE in the germline V gene. This CDR3 spans 14 amino acids. This CDR3 is CASSLAGVGGELFF. The CDR3 bases are TGTGCCAGCAGCTTAGCCGGGGTTGGCGGGGAGCTGTTTTTT. The entire variable domain, with the rest obtained from reference TRBV9 and TRBJ2-2, is as follows: DSGVTQTPKHLITATGQRVTLRCSPRSGDLSVYWYQQSLDQGLQFLIQYYNGEERAKGNILERFSAQQFPDLHSELNLSSLELGDSALYFCASSLAGVGGELFFGEGSRLTVL.

This clonotype was detected a few times. The rearrangement links TRBV29-1 to TRBJ2-3; D is undetermined. CDR1 SQVTM and CDR2 ANQGSEA come from the germline V gene. This CDR3 region has 15 residues. The germline V and J ends were trimmed by 4 bases and 0 bases, with 14 bases remaining between them. The CDR3 DNA reads as TGCAGCGTTGTTGGACGATTCTCTAGCACAGATACGCAGTATTTT. Its translation: CSVVGRFSSTDTQYF.

The CDR3 spells CATIPEGYGYTF. The CDR3 DNA follows: TGTGCCACCATCCCCGAGGGCTATGGCTACACCTTC. The chain couples TRBV7-9 to TRBJ1-2; D is unclear. Germline loops: CDR1 SEHNR, CDR2 FQNEAQ (reference sequence). V shed 10 bases and J shed 4 bases, with 13 bases lying between them. The CDR3 spans 12 residues.

This clonotype was seen only a few times. The J gene is TRBJ2-7, the V gene TRBV7-8, with a tentative D call TRBD2 (6 bases). Per germline, CDR1 SGHVS and CDR2 FQNEAQ. V was shortened by 5 bases and J by 4 bases, with 21 bases between the two germline ends. The CDR3 consists of 16 residues. CDR3 nucleotide sequence: TGTGCCAGCAGCCACCACTCTAGCGCACTATTATACGAGCAGTACTTC. It codes for CASSHHSSALLYEQYF.

This clonotype came up a few times. J is TRBJ2-1 and V is TRBV7-9; 10 nucleotides match TRBD2. The J segment lost 6 bases and the V segment lost 4 bases, leaving 12 bases of the junction unmatched. Germline V gene data show CDR1 as SEHNR and CDR2 as FQNEAQ (reference sequence). This CDR3 is built from 17 residues. The CDR3 DNA is TGTGCCAGCAGCTCCCCTCTAGCGGGAGTCCCTTCCAATGAGCAGTTCTTC. It codes for CASSSPLAGVPSNEQFF.

V and J are TRBV4-1 and TRBJ2-1, with D unresolved. V was clipped by 0 bases and J by 0 bases, with 9 bases between them. The CDR3 extends over 16 amino acids. Germline loops: CDR1 MGHRA, CDR2 YSYEKL. CDR3 DNA: TGCGCCAGCAGCCAAGAGGAGTGGAGCTCCTACAATGAGCAGTTCTTC. It yields the protein CASSQEEWSSYNEQFF.

The chain has TRBV4-2 and TRBJ2-1; D perhaps matches TRBD2 (5 bases). V was trimmed by 0 bases and J by 6 bases, leaving 15 bases between them. The CDR3 has 16 residues. Germline assignment: CDR1 LGHNA and CDR2 YNFKEQ. The CDR3: CASSQEDSRLPNEQFF. In nucleotides, the CDR3 is TGTGCCAGCAGCCAAGAGGACTCCCGGCTCCCCAATGAGCAGTTCTTC.

The chain couples TRBV27 to TRBJ2-4; D uncertain. This CDR3 has 15 amino acids. The V and J ends lost 5 bases and 3 bases respectively, with 14 bases between them. Germline values: CDR1 MNHEY, CDR2 SMNVEV (reference sequence). CDR3 coding DNA: TGTGCCAGCAGTATGAGTAGCAACGGCAAAAACATTCAGTACTTC. Translating it yields CASSMSSNGKNIQYF.

The chain joins TRBV19 to TRBJ2-1; 10 bases are shared with TRBD2. Trimming cost V 1 base and J 7 bases; bases outside gene matches: 10. The germline gives CDR1 LNHDA, CDR2 SQIVND (reference sequence). This CDR3 spans 17 amino acids. The CDR3 region has the DNA TGTGCCAGTAGTATAGTACGGGTTAAGCGGGAGGGGAATGAGCAGTTCTTC. This codes for CASSIVRVKREGNEQFF.